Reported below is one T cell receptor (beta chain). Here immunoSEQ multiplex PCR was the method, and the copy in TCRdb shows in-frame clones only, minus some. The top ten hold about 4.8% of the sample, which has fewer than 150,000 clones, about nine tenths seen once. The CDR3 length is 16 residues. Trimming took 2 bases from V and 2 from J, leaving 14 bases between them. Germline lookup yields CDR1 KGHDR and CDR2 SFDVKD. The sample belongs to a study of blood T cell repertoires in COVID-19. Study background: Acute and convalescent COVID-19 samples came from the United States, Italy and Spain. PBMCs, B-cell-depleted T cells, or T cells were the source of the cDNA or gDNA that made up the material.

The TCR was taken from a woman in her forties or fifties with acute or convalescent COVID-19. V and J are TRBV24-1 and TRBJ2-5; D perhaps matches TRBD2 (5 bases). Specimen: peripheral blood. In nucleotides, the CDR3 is TGTGCCACCAGTGATTATCGGGGAAGGGAACAAGAGACCCAGTACTTC. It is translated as CATSDYRGREQETQYF.